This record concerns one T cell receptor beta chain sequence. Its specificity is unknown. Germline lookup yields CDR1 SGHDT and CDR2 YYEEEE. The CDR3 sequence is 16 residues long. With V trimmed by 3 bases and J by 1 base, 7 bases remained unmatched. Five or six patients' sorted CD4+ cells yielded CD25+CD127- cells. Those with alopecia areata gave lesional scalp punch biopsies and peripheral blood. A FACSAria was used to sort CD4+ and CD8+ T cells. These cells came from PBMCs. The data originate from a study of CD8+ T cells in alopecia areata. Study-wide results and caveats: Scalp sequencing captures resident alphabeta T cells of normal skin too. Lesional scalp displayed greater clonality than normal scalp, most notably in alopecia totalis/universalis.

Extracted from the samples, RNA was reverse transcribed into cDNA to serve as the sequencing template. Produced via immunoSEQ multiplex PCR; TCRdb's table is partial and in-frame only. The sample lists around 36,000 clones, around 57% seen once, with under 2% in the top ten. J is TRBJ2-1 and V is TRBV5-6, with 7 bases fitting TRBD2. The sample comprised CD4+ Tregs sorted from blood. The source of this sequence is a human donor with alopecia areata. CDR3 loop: CASSSWTSSSYNEQFF. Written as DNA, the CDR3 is TGTGCCAGCAGCTCCTGGACTAGTAGTTCCTACAATGAGCAGTTCTTC.